Listed below are T cell receptor beta chains from one sample, sequenced in a study of T-cell reconstitution after alpha-beta-depleted transplantation in children. One entry per CDR3 protein results from TCRdb running MiXCR on the PCR reads. The sample records around 440,000 distinct CDR3 sequences, under 20% being singletons. Material: PBMCs, mostly from graft donor cells, obtained 360 days after TCRalphabeta/CD19-depleted stem cell transplant. These receptors came from a boy under two years old who had a stem cell transplant for Wiskott-Aldrich syndrome, so the T cells may come from the graft donor. CDR3s include the opening cysteine and the closing phenylalanine or tryptophan. The D gene is left open where the match is weak. A clone size is listed for some rows: how often the clone was seen (once, few, many), or a class if it is expanded.

NA	16	few	TRBV3-1	TRBJ2-7	TGTGCCAGCAGACCGGAGCTGGGAGTGAGGGTCGACGAGCAGTACTTC	CASRPELGVRVDEQYF
NA	13	NA	TRBV10-3	TRBJ1-6	TGTGCCATCAGTCCGGGACAAAATTCACCCCTCCACTTT	CAISPGQNSPLHF
NA	17	many	TRBV15	TRBJ2-7	TGTGCCACCAGCAGAGATCGGGGACGCAAGAGCTCCTACGAGCAGTACTTC	CATSRDRGRKSSYEQYF
NA	13	NA	TRBV10-3	TRBJ1-2	TGTGCCATCAGTCCAGGGGCCGAAGATGGCTACACCTTC	CAISPGAEDGYTF
TRBD2	17	few	TRBV5-6	TRBJ2-1	TGTGCCAGCAGCTTTGTGACTAGCGGGAGGTGGGGAAATGAGCAGTTCTTC	CASSFVTSGRWGNEQFF
NA	12	many	TRBV5-4	TRBJ2-3	TGTGCCAGCAGCTTGGGTCTGAATACGCAGTATTTT	CASSLGLNTQYF
NA	13	NA	TRBV10-3	TRBJ2-1	TGTGCCATCAGCAAGGTATCCGTCAATGAGCAGTTCTTC	CAISKVSVNEQFF
NA	16	NA	TRBV4-3	TRBJ1-4	TGCGCCAGCAGCCAAGTTACATGGGGCGAAAGCGAAAAACTGTTTTTT	CASSQVTWGESEKLFF
TRBD2	18	NA	TRBV20-1	TRBJ2-1	TGCAGTGCTAGCGGGGGGACTAGCGGGAGCGCTGCACTGGATGAGCAGTTCTTC	CSASGGTSGSAALDEQFF
TRBD2	18	few	TRBV5-1	TRBJ2-1	TGCGCCAGCAGCGACTTGCGACTAGCCCGAAGCTCCTACAATGAGCAGTTCTTC	CASSDLRLARSSYNEQFF
TRBD2	15	few	TRBV9	TRBJ2-1	TGTGCCAGCAGCGCACTAGCGGGAGTCCGGAATGAGCAGTTCTTC	CASSALAGVRNEQFF
NA	14	NA	TRBV20-1	TRBJ2-7	TGCAGTGCTAGAGTGGGGGGCTCCTCCTACGAGCAGTACTTC	CSARVGGSSYEQYF
NA	17	NA	TRBV6-5	TRBJ1-6	TGTGCCAGCAGTTACCGGGCAGGAGCATCTAATAATTCACCCCTCCACTTT	CASSYRAGASNNSPLHF
TRBD2	15	many	TRBV28	TRBJ2-1	TGTGCCAGCAGAGAGGGGACTAGTAGGCCTAATGAGCAGTTCTTC	CASREGTSRPNEQFF
NA	14	few	TRBV5-1	TRBJ2-5	TGCGCCAGCAGCTTATACAGGGCTCAAGAGACCCAGTACTTC	CASSLYRAQETQYF
NA	13	NA	TRBV12-3/TRBV12-4	TRBJ1-2	TGTGCCAGCACATCCGGGGGGAACTATGGCTACACCTTC	CASTSGGNYGYTF
NA	15	few	TRBV7-2	TRBJ2-3	TGTGCCAGCAGCTTATTCGGGGGGCAGGCAGATACGCAGTATTTT	CASSLFGGQADTQYF
NA	13	NA	TRBV6-2/TRBV6-3	TRBJ1-5	TGTGCCAGCAGTTCCAGTGGTCATCAGCCCCAGCATTTT	CASSSSGHQPQHF
NA	16	NA	TRBV5-1	TRBJ2-2	TGCGCCAGCAGCTTATCCTTCAGGGTTCGGACCGGGGAGCTGTTTTTT	CASSLSFRVRTGELFF
NA	13	NA	TRBV5-1	TRBJ2-2	TGCGCCAGCAGCTTGATCTCAGCCGGGGAGCTGTTTTTT	CASSLISAGELFF
NA	13	many	TRBV5-6	TRBJ2-7	TGCGCCAGCAGCTTGAAGGGAACCTACGAGCAGTACTTC	CASSLKGTYEQYF
NA	13	NA	TRBV18	TRBJ2-5	TGTGCCAGCTCACCTGGTGTAGCGGAGACCCAGTACTTC	CASSPGVAETQYF
NA	14	few	TRBV20-1	TRBJ2-1	TGCAGTGCTAGACCTTGGGGCTCCTACAATGAGCAGTTCTTC	CSARPWGSYNEQFF
TRBD2	16	few	TRBV9	TRBJ2-3	TGTGCCAGCAGCGTATCAGGGAGGGAGGACACAGATACGCAGTATTTT	CASSVSGREDTDTQYF
NA	12	NA	TRBV19	TRBJ1-3	TGTGCCTCCGGGGCTAGCGGAAACACCATATATTTT	CASGASGNTIYF
TRBD2	18	NA	TRBV11-1	TRBJ2-2	TGTGCCAGCAGCCAACGACCCGGGACTAGCGGCCCAACCGGGGAGCTGTTTTTT	CASSQRPGTSGPTGELFF
TRBD2	14	many	TRBV29-1	TRBJ2-3	TGCAGCGTTGCCTCCTATGCGGGGGTGGATACGCAGTATTTT	CSVASYAGVDTQYF
TRBD2	16	NA	TRBV11-3	TRBJ2-3	TGTGCCAGCAGCTTTTACGGGACTAGCGGGAGAGATACGCAGTATTTT	CASSFYGTSGRDTQYF
TRBD2	14	few	TRBV20-1	TRBJ2-3	TGCAGTGTTTCTAGCGGGGGGGACACAGATACGCAGTATTTT	CSVSSGGDTDTQYF
TRBD1	16	few	TRBV7-2	TRBJ2-1	TGTGCCAGCAGGAAAGTTCAGGGGGCCTTATTGCAAGAGCAGTTCTTC	CASRKVQGALLQEQFF
NA	15	NA	TRBV12-3/TRBV12-4	TRBJ2-1	TGTGCCAGCAGCCGAATTCTATGGGATTACAATGAGCAGTTCTTC	CASSRILWDYNEQFF
TRBD2	16	NA	TRBV19	TRBJ2-1	TGTGCCAGTAGGGGATATAGCGGGAGGGCCTACAATGAGCAGTTCTTC	CASRGYSGRAYNEQFF
TRBD2	14	few	TRBV4-3	TRBJ2-3	TGCGCCAGCAGCCACGACGAAGGACTAGCGGAGCAGTATTTT	CASSHDEGLAEQYF
NA	14	NA	TRBV7-9	TRBJ1-2	TGTGCCAGCAGCTTAGAGAGACAGGCCTATGGCTACACCTTC	CASSLERQAYGYTF
NA	14	NA	TRBV18	TRBJ2-1	TGTGCCAGCTCACCTTACAGGGCTCTCAATGAGCAGTTCTTC	CASSPYRALNEQFF
NA	16	NA	TRBV6-1	TRBJ2-1	TGTGCCAGCAGTATAAACCGAGGCAGACCCTACAATGAGCAGTTCTTC	CASSINRGRPYNEQFF
NA	13	NA	TRBV7-2	TRBJ2-3	TGTGCCAGCACCAGGGACCACACAGATACGCAGTATTTT	CASTRDHTDTQYF
NA	17	few	TRBV4-1	TRBJ1-4	TGCGCCAGCAGCCAAGATCTGAGGGACAAGTGGAATGAAAAACTGTTTTTT	CASSQDLRDKWNEKLFF
NA	13	few	TRBV6-5	TRBJ1-5	TGTGCCAGCAGTATATCGGGCAATCAGCCCCAGCATTTT	CASSISGNQPQHF
TRBD1	14	few	TRBV10-3	TRBJ2-7	TGTGCCATCAGTGCGGGACAGGGGGCGCGGGAGCAGTACTTC	CAISAGQGAREQYF
TRBD2	15	few	TRBV4-3	TRBJ2-3	TGCGCCAGCAGCCAAGATGGACTAGGGCCGGATACGCAGTATTTT	CASSQDGLGPDTQYF
TRBD1	15	NA	TRBV25-1	TRBJ2-7	TGTGCCAGCAGTGAACACCGGGACAGGGGGCGCGAGCAGTACTTC	CASSEHRDRGREQYF
NA	17	NA	TRBV6-2/TRBV6-3	TRBJ2-4	TGTGCCAGCAGCCACCTCCCTGGACAGAAGTCCAAAAACATTCAGTACTTC	CASSHLPGQKSKNIQYF
TRBD1	15	few	TRBV27	TRBJ2-3	TGTGCCAGCAGTCCCGGGACAGGGCGCACAGATACGCAGTATTTT	CASSPGTGRTDTQYF
NA	12	NA	TRBV29-1	TRBJ2-2	TGCAGCGTACGACAGAACACCGGGGAGCTGTTTTTT	CSVRQNTGELFF